This record looks at one T cell receptor beta chain sequence and its context. Its antigen is still unknown. The CDR3 has 15 amino acids. After removal of 6 bases from V and 5 bases from J, the junction contained 7 bases not matched to a gene. CDR1 is SGHTA and CDR2 is FQGNSA in the germline V gene. The data are from a study of long-term antiretroviral therapy in people with HIV. The run of the v3.0 immunoSEQ assay was at survey level. Only in-frame clones appear in the TCRdb table, and some are missing; sequencing was by immunoSEQ multiplex PCR. The data show tens of thousands of clones, less than 85% seen once. Points from the study as a whole: In HIV, the repertoires covered a tighter span of CDR3 lengths than in controls. Clones showing expansion before ART dominated the repertoire at all time points.

Sequenced here: unsorted PBMCs, sampled 0.3 years after starting antiretroviral therapy. The receptor's source is a man aged 35-49 years with HIV. The rearrangement links TRBV7-2 to TRBJ2-6, with TRBD1 matching 7 bases. CDR3 DNA: TGTGCCAGCAGACAGGGGCCGTCTAGGGCCAACGTCCTGACTTTC. This gives the protein CASRQGPSRANVLTF.